A single sample is the source of the 21 T cell receptor beta chains below, sequenced in a study of T-cell reconstitution after alpha-beta-depleted transplantation in children. TCRbeta library preparation incorporated unique molecular identifiers. Via MiXCR, TCRdb re-called the PCR reads, giving one row per CDR3 protein. The table lists 500,000 to 650,000 distinct CDR3 sequences, 10% to 15% of them singletons. Sequencing was performed on PBMCs, mostly from graft donor cells, taken 360 days after TCRalphabeta/CD19-depleted stem cell transplant. These receptors all stem from a male patient aged 10-17 years who had a stem cell transplant for acute myeloid leukemia, so the T cells may come from the graft donor.

This chain connects TRBV15 to TRBJ2-1, with 7 bases aligning to TRBD2. In germline, CDR1 is LNHNV, CDR2 YYDKDF (reference sequence). V lost 2 bases and J lost 0; bases outside the gene matches: 4. The CDR3 consists of 16 residues. The CDR3 coding sequence is TGTGCCACCAGCAGATTGGGCGGGAGCTCCTACAATGAGCAGTTCTTC. Protein product: CATSRLGGSSYNEQFF.

This clonotype was seen many times. The rearrangement joins TRBV5-5 to TRBJ1-1; possibly TRBD1 for D (6 bases). Between the trimmed V and J ends, which lost 1 base and 5 bases, there was a span of 24 bases. Germline values: CDR1 SGHKS, CDR2 YYEKEE (reference sequence). The CDR3 consists of 18 residues. The CDR3 is CASSLRAGRGYVGTEAFF. For the CDR3, the DNA is TGTGCCAGCAGCTTGAGGGCTGGCAGGGGATATGTTGGGACTGAAGCTTTCTTT.

This clonotype showed up just a few times. J is TRBJ1-2 and V is TRBV28, with a possible D match to TRBD1 (6 bases). This CDR3 spans 13 amino acids. Trimming cost V 1 base and J 7 bases, with 10 bases left between them. The germline CDR1 and CDR2 sequences are MDHEN and SYDVKM. The CDR3 DNA reads TGTGCCAGCAGTTTATATTGGGGGCTTGGCTACACCTTC. It encodes CASSLYWGLGYTF.

This clonotype was counted only a few times. The V gene is TRBV29-1, the J gene TRBJ2-2; 16 bases agree with TRBD2. This CDR3 has 17 residues. The germline V gene has CDR1 SQVTM and CDR2 ANQGSEA. Trimming removed 6 bases from V and 3 bases from J; junction bases left unmatched: 7. As DNA, the CDR3 is TGCAGCGTCGGGGGACTAGCGGGAGGGCCAGACACCGGGGAGCTGTTTTTT. It translates to CSVGGLAGGPDTGELFF.

The genes are TRBV18 and TRBJ2-3, with D unresolved. The germline V gene has CDR1 KGHSH and CDR2 LQKENI. The CDR3 spans 14 residues. V was pared by 6 bases and J by 6 bases, with 16 bases between. CDR3 sequence (DNA): TGTGCCAGCTCGGGCAATATAAATGCGGATACGCAGTATTTT. It specifies CASSGNINADTQYF.

This clonotype appeared a few times. V gene TRBV6-2 or TRBV6-3 combines with J gene TRBJ2-1, with 10 positions matching TRBD1. This CDR3 region has 16 residues. Trimming took 5 bases from V and 0 from J; bases not matched to a gene: 4. Per germline, CDR1 MNHEY and CDR2 SVGEGT. CDR3 sequence reads: CASSRRTGGSYNEQFF. The CDR3 DNA reads as TGTGCCAGCAGTAGGCGGACAGGGGGCTCCTACAATGAGCAGTTCTTC.

This clonotype has a handful of counts. CDR3 sequence reads: CSANRGQGYYEQYF. The DNA for the CDR3 is TGCAGCGCTAACAGGGGACAGGGTTACTACGAGCAGTACTTC. The chain is built from TRBV29-1 and TRBJ2-7, with 9 bases that match TRBD1. CDR1 SQVTM and CDR2 ANQGSEA come from the germline V gene. This CDR3 contains 14 residues. Trimming cost V 7 bases and J 3 bases; bases outside gene matches: 10.

This clonotype was recorded a few times. The chain employs TRBV6-2 or TRBV6-3 and TRBJ2-7; TRBD2 matches at 12 bases. CDR1 and CDR2 (germline): MNHEY, SVGEGT. This CDR3 spans 17 amino acids. J lost 3 bases, V lost 6 bases, and 12 bases had no gene match. CDR3 loop: CASSRRVGLAGSYEQYF. The CDR3 DNA sequence: TGTGCCAGCAGCCGAAGAGTTGGACTAGCGGGAAGCTACGAGCAGTACTTC.

This clonotype was seen more than once but under ten times. The rearrangement joins TRBV6-5 to TRBJ2-1; TRBD2 aligns across 11 bases. With 6 bases clipped from V and 6 bases from J, the junction kept 4 bases outside the gene matches. Germline CDR1 is MNHEY and CDR2 is SVGAGI. CDR3 length equals 14 residues. The CDR3 protein is CASSRSGRGNEQFF. DNA of the CDR3: TGTGCCAGCAGCCGTAGCGGGAGGGGCAATGAGCAGTTCTTC.

The chain is built from TRBV29-1 and TRBJ1-1, with D unclear. This CDR3 region has 9 residues. Trimming removed 5 bases from V and 5 bases from J, with 3 bases in between. CDR1 and CDR2 (germline): SQVTM, ANQGSEA. This CDR3 is CSVSTEAFF. For the CDR3, the DNA is TGCAGCGTTAGTACTGAAGCTTTCTTT.

In its sample, this clonotype was seen a few times. J is TRBJ1-6 and V is TRBV20-1; possible D gene TRBD1, 6 bases. Germline-derived CDR1 and CDR2 are DFQATT and SNEGSKA (reference sequence). There are 14 residues in the CDR3. V lost 6 bases and J 6 bases, leaving 15 bases between the germline ends. The CDR3 bases are TGCAGTGCGGAAAAGGGGGGAATTAATTCACCCCTCCACTTT. Its translation: CSAEKGGINSPLHF.

In this sample, this clonotype turned up a few times. This chain joins TRBV28 and TRBJ2-7; D is possibly TRBD1 (6 bases). The V end was cut by 1 base, the J end by 5 bases, with 12 bases between. The length of the CDR3 is 14 residues. Per the germline V gene, CDR1 is MDHEN and CDR2 is SYDVKM. DNA for the CDR3: TGTGCCAGCAGTTTATATCAGGGGCACCACGAGCAGTACTTC. Protein product: CASSLYQGHHEQYF. Drawing the rest from reference TRBV28 and TRBJ2-7, the complete variable domain is DVKVTQSSRYLVKRTGEKVFLECVQDMDHENMFWYRQDPGLGLRLIYFSYDVKMKEKGDIPEGYSVSREKKERFSLILESASTNQTSMYLCASSLYQGHHEQYFGPGTRLTVT.

This clonotype has more than one count but fewer than ten. The chain joins TRBV20-1 to TRBJ2-1, with D unresolved. There are 14 residues in the CDR3. The germline V gene encodes CDR1 DFQATT and CDR2 SNEGSKA (reference sequence). CDR3 nucleotide sequence: TGCAGCCACCCCCGGTACAGCTCCTACAATGAGCAGTTCTTC. It codes for CSHPRYSSYNEQFF.

This clonotype was observed a few times. The V call is TRBV4-3, the J call TRBJ2-1; 11 bases line up with TRBD2. V was pared by 5 bases and J by 8 bases, with 17 bases of the junction left unmatched. CDR1 LGHNA and CDR2 YSLEER come from the germline V gene. This CDR3 comprises 18 residues. The CDR3: CASSYRDGSGRGIYEQFF. The CDR3 DNA is TGCGCCAGCAGCTATAGGGACGGTAGCGGGAGGGGTATCTATGAGCAGTTCTTC.

V and J are TRBV14 and TRBJ2-5; 10 positions match TRBD2. V shed 3 bases, J shed 5 bases, and the junction held 9 bases outside the gene matches. CDR3 length equals 16 residues. CDR1 SGHDN and CDR2 FVKESK come from the germline V gene. The CDR3, as DNA: TGTGCCAGCAGCCACGTCCTAGCGGGAGCACGGGAGACCCAGTACTTC. Encoded protein: CASSHVLAGARETQYF.

The table lists this clonotype with many counts. The rearrangement links TRBV7-9 to TRBJ2-5; D possibly corresponds to TRBD1 (6 bases). Germline CDR1 SEHNR, CDR2 FQNEAQ (reference sequence). The CDR3 runs 16 residues. V was cut by 5 bases and J by 0 bases, with 16 bases left in between. The CDR3 loop reads CASSNRDGKYQETQYF. The CDR3 coding sequence is TGTGCCAGCAGCAACAGGGACGGGAAGTACCAAGAGACCCAGTACTTC. Full variable domain (missing parts from reference TRBV7-9 and TRBJ2-5): DTGVSQNPRHKITKRGQNVTFRCDPISEHNRLYWYRQTLGQGPEFLTYFQNEAQLEKSRLLSDRFSAERPKGSFSTLEIQRTEQGDSAMYLCASSNRDGKYQETQYFGPGTRLLVL.

This clonotype was seen ten or more times. This sequence joins TRBV15 and TRBJ2-5; 7 bases map to TRBD1. This CDR3 is built from 15 residues. Germline CDR1 and CDR2: LNHNV and YYDKDF (reference sequence). Losses at the gene ends were 3 bases for V and 5 bases for J; bases not matched to a gene: 9. The CDR3 here is CATSRETGEWETQYF. CDR3 nucleotides: TGTGCCACCAGCAGGGAAACAGGGGAGTGGGAGACCCAGTACTTC.

This clonotype was counted ten times or more. The chain employs TRBV5-1 and TRBJ2-3; unclear D gene. The CDR3 is 14 residues long. V lost 0 bases to trimming and J lost 0 bases, with 5 bases between them. CDR1 SGHRS and CDR2 YFSETQ come from the germline V gene. In DNA form, the CDR3 reads TGCGCCAGCAGCTTGGTTCGGAGCACAGATACGCAGTATTTT. Protein product: CASSLVRSTDTQYF.

This clonotype has a handful of counts. The chain joins TRBV3-1 to TRBJ2-1; perhaps TRBD2 as D (8 bases). CDR1 is LGHDT, CDR2 YNNKEL, per germline (reference sequence). Trimming stripped 4 bases from V and 2 bases from J, with 15 bases between. This CDR3 is 16 amino acids long. The CDR3 DNA sequence: TGTGCCAGCAGCCTCCGGGGGGGACAGACCTACAATGAGCAGTTCTTC. Translating gives CASSLRGGQTYNEQFF.

The V and J genes are TRBV10-3 and TRBJ2-3, with D possibly matching TRBD1 (6 bases). V was cut by 5 bases and J by 3 bases, with 15 bases left in between. This CDR3 has 15 amino acids. Germline V gene sequence: CDR1 ENHRY, CDR2 SYGVKD. Here the CDR3 reads CAISTGNTETDTQYF. CDR3 bases: TGTGCCATCAGTACAGGGAACACGGAGACAGATACGCAGTATTTT.

The V and J genes are TRBV30 and TRBJ2-7; 9 bases line up with TRBD2. Germline CDR1 is GTSNPN and CDR2 is SVGIG (reference sequence). Trimming took 3 bases from V and 4 from J; bases not matched to a gene: 7. This CDR3 has 14 amino acids. CDR3 DNA sequence: TGTGCCTGGAGGAGACTAGCGGAAGGATACGAGCAGTACTTC. This translates into CAWRRLAEGYEQYF.